These T cell receptor beta chains were read from a single sample in a study of T cells in Graves' hyperthyroidism and ophthalmopathy. Via MiXCR, TCRdb re-called the multiplex PCR reads, giving one row per CDR3 protein. The sample lists 95,000 to 100,000 distinct CDR3 sequences; just over 50% were seen once. The sample consisted of blood. Source of these receptors: a woman in her forties with Graves' hyperthyroidism. CDR3s include the opening cysteine and the closing phenylalanine or tryptophan. A D gene is named only where the DNA matches it firmly. A clone size is listed for some rows: how often the clone was seen (once, few, many), or a class if it is expanded.

D gene	V gene	J gene	clone size	CDR3 protein	CDR3 DNA
TRBD1	TRBV7-2	TRBJ1-2	-	CASSLSGGGLLDGYTF	TGTGCCAGCAGCTTGTCAGGGGGAGGTCTACTTGATGGCTACACCTTC
-	TRBV29-1	TRBJ2-7	-	CSVEIAESSYEQYF	TGCAGCGTTGAAATAGCGGAGAGCTCCTACGAGCAGTACTTC
TRBD1	TRBV10-3	TRBJ1-6	once	CAIAGQGALPHF	TGTGCCATCGCCGGACAGGGGGCATTACCCCACTTT
-	TRBV20-1	TRBJ2-7	many	CSARSSAPTLYEQYF	TGCAGTGCTAGATCTAGCGCTCCTACCCTCTACGAGCAGTACTTC
TRBD1	TRBV6-2/TRBV6-3	TRBJ2-6	many	CASSIPGQVSGANVLTF	TGTGCCAGCAGTATCCCGGGACAGGTCTCTGGGGCCAACGTCCTGACTTTC
-	TRBV11-1	TRBJ1-4	-	CASSLTATASTNEKLFF	TGTGCCAGCAGCTTAACAGCCACGGCCTCAACTAATGAAAAACTGTTTTTT
TRBD2	TRBV7-2	TRBJ2-7	-	CASSLRTSGGSYEQYF	TGCGCCAGCAGCCTTAGGACTAGCGGGGGCTCCTACGAGCAGTACTTC
TRBD2	TRBV7-9	TRBJ2-5	-	CASRTRGETQYF	TGTGCCAGCCGGACTAGGGGAGAGACCCAGTACTTC
TRBD1	TRBV4-2	TRBJ2-5	many	CASSQADRGETQYF	TGTGCCAGCAGCCAAGCGGACAGGGGAGAGACCCAGTACTTC
-	TRBV19	TRBJ1-5	-	CASSIGFVGNQPQHF	TGTGCCAGTAGTATTGGTTTTGTGGGCAATCAGCCCCAGCATTTT
-	TRBV2	TRBJ2-7	-	CASSASSRDLNPYEQYF	TGTGCCAGCAGCGCCAGCAGCAGGGACCTGAATCCCTACGAGCAGTACTTC
TRBD1	TRBV9	TRBJ1-6	-	CASTEDRGDGYNSPLHF	TGTGCCAGCACCGAGGACAGGGGTGACGGCTATAATTCACCTCTCCACTTT
TRBD1	TRBV25-1	TRBJ2-5	-	CASSARDREGQETQYF	TGTGCCAGCAGTGCACGGGACAGGGAGGGCCAAGAGACCCAGTACTTC
-	TRBV9	TRBJ1-3	-	CASSPGRRNTIYF	TGTGCCAGCAGCCCGGGACGGAGAAACACCATATATTTT
TRBD2	TRBV2	TRBJ2-5	-	CASSGAREAQYF	TGTGCCAGCAGTGGGGCTCGGGAGGCCCAGTACTTC
-	TRBV20-1	TRBJ2-7	-	CSASCLAGVSYERYF	TGCAGTGCTAGTTGTCTAGCAGGCGTATCCTACGAGCGGTACTTC
TRBD1	TRBV13	TRBJ1-3	-	CASSSGTGKGNTIYF	TGTGCCAGCAGCTCCGGGACAGGGAAGGGAAACACCATATATTTT
-	TRBV7-9	TRBJ2-5	many	CASSLSTGQETQYF	TGTGCCAGCAGCTTATCAACAGGCCAAGAGACCCAGTACTTC
-	TRBV7-9	TRBJ1-5	many	CASSPSYRGGLSNQPQHF	TGTGCCAGCAGCCCCTCATATAGAGGGGGGCTTAGCAATCAGCCCCAGCATTTT
TRBD1	TRBV20-1	TRBJ2-7	many	CSAIGQGGEQYF	TGCAGTGCTATTGGACAGGGTGGCGAGCAGTACTTC
-	TRBV15	TRBJ2-7	-	CATSRLAYEQYF	TGTGCCACCAGCAGACTAGCCTACGAGCAGTACTTC
-	TRBV7-6	TRBJ2-2	-	CASSLQGQDTGELFF	TGTGCCAGCAGCTTACAGGGGCAGGACACCGGGGAGCTGTTTTTT
-	TRBV13	TRBJ1-1	-	CASSLPGGPTETFF	TGTGCCAGCTCACTCCCGGGTGGTCCCACTGAAACTTTCTTT
TRBD1	TRBV24-1	TRBJ1-6	-	CATSEGQGDSPLHF	TGTGCCACCAGTGAGGGACAGGGCGATTCACCCCTCCACTTT
TRBD1	TRBV10-3	TRBJ1-5	once	CAISPGGDRGQPQHF	TGTGCCATCAGTCCTGGCGGGGACAGGGGACAGCCCCAGCATTTT
-	TRBV29-1	TRBJ1-2	-	CSRSGGGYGYTF	TGCAGCCGATCCGGGGGGGGCTATGGCTACACCTTC
-	TRBV7-9	TRBJ1-1	many	CASSRGAGTEAFF	TGTGCCAGCAGCCGAGGGGCTGGCACTGAAGCTTTCTTT
-	TRBV7-9	TRBJ1-1	few	CASSAENWNTEAFF	TGTGCCAGCTCAGCAGAGAATTGGAACACTGAAGCTTTCTTT
TRBD2	TRBV7-9	TRBJ2-2	-	CASSSGLAGRGTGELFF	TGTGCCAGCAGCTCCGGACTAGCGGGAAGGGGCACCGGGGAGCTGTTTTTT
-	TRBV27	TRBJ1-1	few	CASSLDVGTEAFF	TGTGCCAGCAGTTTGGATGTGGGGACTGAAGCTTTCTTT
-	TRBV15	TRBJ2-7	large	CATSRDRGSGYEQYF	TGTGCCACCAGCAGAGATCGAGGTAGCGGCTACGAGCAGTACTTC
-	TRBV29-1	TRBJ1-2	many	CSVGGGYTF	TGCAGCGTTGGGGGTGGCTACACCTTC
TRBD1	TRBV5-1	TRBJ1-1	many	CASSRDRVAFF	TGTGCCAGCAGCCGGGACAGGGTGGCTTTCTTT
TRBD1	TRBV7-9	TRBJ2-7	many	CASSLESDRDIVF	TGTGCCAGCAGCTTAGAGAGTGACAGGGATATAGTCTTC
-	TRBV24-1	TRBJ1-5	many	CATTPGANQPQHF	TGTGCCACCACTCCCGGGGCAAATCAGCCCCAGCATTTT
TRBD1	TRBV20-1	TRBJ2-7	many	CSARDSLGEQYF	TGCAGTGCCCGGGACAGCCTGGGCGAGCAGTACTTC
TRBD2	TRBV20-1	TRBJ2-7	many	CSGLSLRLALEQYF	TGCAGCGGCCTCAGTTTACGACTAGCTCTCGAGCAGTACTTC
-	TRBV9	TRBJ2-7	-	CASSVGPGGGTYEQYF	TGTGCCAGCAGCGTAGGTCCCGGCGGCGGCACCTACGAGCAGTACTTC
TRBD1	TRBV20-1	TRBJ1-2	-	CSARKQGAYGYTF	TGCAGTGCGCGGAAACAGGGGGCCTATGGCTACACCTTC
-	TRBV6-9	TRBJ1-1	-	CASSIEGELNTEAFF	TGTGCCAGCAGTATCGAAGGGGAGCTGAACACTGAAGCTTTCTTT
TRBD1	TRBV7-9	TRBJ1-1	many	CASSPQTGDTEAFF	TGCGCCAGCAGCCCCCAGACAGGGGACACTGAAGCTTTCTTT
TRBD2	TRBV5-1	TRBJ2-4	-	CASSLYTSGKNIQYF	TGCGCCAGCAGCCTTTATACTAGCGGCAAAAACATTCAGTACTTC
-	TRBV6-5	TRBJ1-6	-	CAIGRGGNSPLHF	TGTGCCATCGGGAGGGGGGGAAATTCACCCCTCCACTTT
-	TRBV19	TRBJ1-2	many	CASSTRLGGYTF	TGTGCCAGTAGCACAAGACTGGGCGGCTACACCTTC
TRBD1	TRBV11-2	TRBJ2-5	-	CASSSYRGSETQYF	TGTGCCAGCAGCTCTTACAGGGGGAGTGAGACCCAGTACTTC
TRBD2	TRBV25-1	TRBJ2-5	-	CASSAIPGSGRGETQYF	TGTGCCAGCAGTGCTATCCCCGGAAGCGGGAGGGGAGAGACCCAGTACTTC
TRBD1	TRBV10-1	TRBJ1-3	many	CASSGTGLGNTIYF	TGCGCCAGCAGTGGGACAGGTCTTGGAAACACCATATATTTT
TRBD1	TRBV29-1	TRBJ1-1	once	CSVDTGAAGEAFF	TGCAGCGTTGATACAGGGGCCGCTGGGGAAGCTTTCTTT
-	TRBV7-2	TRBJ2-3	many	CASSPRVSTDTQYF	TGTGCCAGCAGCCCTAGGGTTAGCACAGATACGCAGTATTTT
-	TRBV2	TRBJ1-4	many	CASSVLGTAEEKLFF	TGTGCCAGCAGTGTCTTGGGGACTGCAGAAGAAAAACTGTTTTTT
TRBD2	TRBV6-6	TRBJ2-5	-	CAIGGTSGREETQYF	TGTGCCATCGGGGGGACTAGCGGGAGGGAAGAGACCCAGTACTTC
TRBD2	TRBV9	TRBJ2-5	few	CASSQVREGPRETQYF	TGTGCCAGCAGCCAAGTACGGGAGGGCCCAAGAGAGACCCAGTACTTC
TRBD1	TRBV5-1	TRBJ1-4	few	CASSDTGGAYEKLFF	TGCGCCAGCAGCGACACAGGGGGAGCTTATGAAAAACTGTTTTTT
TRBD2	TRBV12-3/TRBV12-4	TRBJ2-5	-	CASSLSGSETQYF	TGTGCCAGCAGTCTTAGCGGGAGTGAGACCCAGTACTTC
-	TRBV4-1	TRBJ1-5	many	CASSHTDGSNQPQHF	TGCGCCAGCAGCCATACGGACGGTAGCAATCAGCCCCAGCATTTT
TRBD2	TRBV7-9	TRBJ2-5	once	CASSLEAGTSVETQYF	TGTGCCAGCAGCTTAGAAGCGGGGACTAGCGTGGAGACCCAGTACTTC
-	TRBV2	TRBJ1-3	-	CASSDRGATGLNTIYF	TGTGCCAGCAGTGATAGGGGGGCGACTGGCTTAAACACCATATATTTT
-	TRBV29-1	TRBJ1-2	-	CSVGAGHGYTF	TGCAGCGTTGGGGCAGGCCATGGCTACACCTTC
-	TRBV10-2	TRBJ1-2	-	CASGFDLLEGYTF	TGCGCCAGCGGATTCGACCTTCTGGAGGGCTACACCTTC
-	TRBV9	TRBJ1-6	many	CASSAQFYNSPLHF	TGTGCCAGCAGCGCTCAGTTCTATAATTCACCCCTCCACTTT